The rows below give T cell receptor beta chains drawn from one sample of a study of cytomegalovirus exposure and HLA in healthy donors. The method was immunoSEQ multiplex PCR; TCRdb's version includes in-frame clones alone and lacks a portion of them. Of about 160,000 clones in the sample, 65% to 80% were seen once. Sequenced input: PBMCs. The receptors come from a female donor in good health and CMV-seronegative. CDR3s include the opening cysteine and the closing phenylalanine or tryptophan. Each record gives: J gene, V gene, CDR3 protein.

>TRBJ2-3|TRBV11-2
CASSSRAGDTQYF
>TRBJ1-1|TRBV6-6
CASSYRSMNTEAFF
>TRBJ1-1|TRBV6-1
CASRGQTLNTEAFF
>TRBJ2-2|TRBV19
CASRSGLVTGELFF
>TRBJ1-2|TRBV5-1
CASSLFSGDLGYTF
>TRBJ1-1|TRBV5-1
CASSYGDTNTEAFF
>TRBJ1-2|TRBV5-8
CASSQTGAGYTF
>.|TRBV6-6
CASSYPVGQGIYEQYF
>TRBJ1-1|TRBV27
CASSDRDRGEAFF
>TRBJ1-1|TRBV18
CASSPPTGINTEAFF